The 14 T cell receptor beta chains presented below share a single source sample, sequenced in a study of cytotoxic CD8 clonotypes in ibrutinib-treated CLL. Profiled with immunoSEQ multiplex PCR; TCRdb holds only in-frame clones, not every one. The table includes tens of thousands of clones, about 86% detected once. Sequenced here: PBMCs, sampled before ibrutinib treatment. The receptors shown here come from a human donor with chronic lymphocytic leukemia.

The chain joins TRBV7-9 to TRBJ1-4; the match to TRBD1 covers 7 bases. The CDR3 totals 16 residues. V lost 5 bases, J lost 5 bases, and 11 bases stayed unmatched. Germline loops: CDR1 SEHNR, CDR2 FQNEAQ (reference sequence). The CDR3 sequence: CASSIGQAETNEKLFF. CDR3 DNA: TGTGCCAGCAGCATCGGACAGGCCGAGACCAATGAAAAACTGTTTTTT.

This clone was recorded only once. The J gene is TRBJ2-3, the V gene TRBV29-1; 9 bases are shared with TRBD1. Trimming cost V 0 bases and J 8 bases; bases outside gene matches: 12. CDR1 and CDR2 from the germline V gene are SQVTM and ANQGSEA. The CDR3 is 16 amino acids. CDR3 coding DNA: TGCAGCGTTGAAGATGGGGGACAGGGCGATTTGGGTACGCAGTATTTT. Translating it yields CSVEDGGQGDLGTQYF.

The CDR3 bases are TGTGCCAGCTCACCGGAAGGGAGGGCCCACGAGCAGTACTTC. The encoded protein is CASSPEGRAHEQYF. V usage is TRBV18 and J usage is TRBJ2-7, with TRBD2 matching over 7 bases. This CDR3 spans 14 amino acids. J gave up 5 bases and V 3 bases, and 7 bases lay outside the gene matches. CDR1 is KGHSH, CDR2 LQKENI, per germline.

The chain uses TRBV28 and TRBJ2-7; no definite D call. This CDR3 has 15 amino acids. With 2 bases removed from V and 0 bases from J, the gap between germline ends came to 11 bases. Germline assignment: CDR1 MDHEN and CDR2 SYDVKM. The CDR3 sequence is CASSLAWRTSYEQYF. In DNA, the CDR3 is TGTGCCAGCAGTTTAGCATGGCGGACCTCCTACGAGCAGTACTTC.

This clone was picked up one time. This chain joins TRBV7-8 and TRBJ1-2; D perhaps matches TRBD1 (6 bases). This CDR3 region has 14 residues. CDR1 and CDR2 (germline): SGHVS, FQNEAQ. Trimming took 5 bases from V and 4 from J, leaving 14 bases between them. CDR3 residues: CASSPRTAGYGYTF. DNA of the CDR3: TGTGCCAGCAGCCCGCGGACAGCAGGCTATGGCTACACCTTC.

The chain uses TRBV4-1 and TRBJ2-3; 7 bases map to TRBD1. Germline V gene sequence: CDR1 MGHRA, CDR2 YSYEKL. The CDR3 consists of 16 residues. With 1 base clipped from V and 2 bases from J, the junction kept 6 bases outside the gene matches. The CDR3 DNA reads TGCGCCAGCAGCCAAGTCCGGGACAGCTTCACAGATACGCAGTATTTT. This codes for CASSQVRDSFTDTQYF.

This chain joins TRBV6-1 and TRBJ2-5, with 13 bases lining up with TRBD2. Germline V gives CDR1 MNHNS, CDR2 SASEGT. V was clipped by 10 bases and J by 3 bases; unmatched bases: 2. The CDR3 has 13 residues. Here the CDR3 DNA reads TGTGCCACCGGGACTAGCGGGAAAGAGACCCAGTACTTC. Translated, it gives CATGTSGKETQYF.

The chain combines TRBV7-7 with TRBJ2-3, with D unclear. Trimming left V 5 bases short and J 4 bases short, with 16 bases between. The CDR3 spans 15 residues. CDR1 is SSHAT and CDR2 is FNYEAQ in the germline V gene (reference sequence). CDR3 region: CASSPDRGYADTQYF. CDR3 nucleotide sequence: TGTGCCAGCAGCCCGGACCGCGGATATGCAGATACGCAGTATTTT.

The chain links TRBV4-1 to TRBJ2-7; 9 bases fit TRBD2. The CDR3 sequence is 16 residues long. Per the germline V gene, CDR1 is MGHRA and CDR2 is YSYEKL. V dropped 0 bases and J dropped 4; count of bases not matched to a gene: 7. In DNA, the CDR3 is TGCGCCAGCAGCCAAGATAGCCTAGCGGGATTTTACGAGCAGTACTTC. Translated, it gives CASSQDSLAGFYEQYF.

CDR3 sequence reads: CASKPPFLNEQFF. CDR3 nucleotides: TGTGCCAGCAAACCCCCCTTCCTGAATGAGCAGTTCTTC. The chain links TRBV28 to TRBJ2-1, with D unclear. Germline V gives CDR1 MDHEN, CDR2 SYDVKM. Trimming shortened V by 7 bases and J by 7 bases, and 14 bases separated the two germline ends. There are 13 residues in the CDR3.

The chain couples TRBV5-4 to TRBJ2-5; D is unclear. V was clipped by 2 bases and J by 5 bases, with 4 bases between them. Germline values: CDR1 SGHNT, CDR2 YYREEE (reference sequence). This CDR3 spans 11 amino acids. The CDR3 DNA is TGTGCCAGCAGCTTTGCGGAGACCCAGTACTTC. Its protein product is CASSFAETQYF.

The gene calls are TRBV25-1 and TRBJ1-2; maybe TRBD1 (5 bases). In germline, CDR1 is MGHDK, CDR2 SYGVNS. Trimming cost V 2 bases and J 5 bases, with 15 bases left between them. The CDR3 has 15 amino acids. The CDR3 nucleotides read TGTGCCAGCAGTGAAGGGACCCTGGACCTTTATGGCTACACCTTC. It translates to CASSEGTLDLYGYTF.

CDR3 sequence reads: CASSLSSGPSEETQYF. CDR3 DNA: TGTGCCAGCAGTTTATCATCGGGCCCGAGTGAAGAGACCCAGTACTTC. The chain is built from TRBV28 and TRBJ2-5, with no clear D. From germline, CDR1 is MDHEN and CDR2 SYDVKM. CDR3 length: 16 amino acids. Trimming took off 1 base at V and 3 bases at J, with 15 bases between the two ends.

This clone was recorded once. The gene calls are TRBV5-6 and TRBJ2-6; tentatively, D is TRBD1 (6 bases). The CDR3 runs 15 residues. Trimming stripped 7 bases from V and 2 bases from J, with 13 bases between. Per the germline V gene, CDR1 is SGHDT and CDR2 is YYEEEE. CDR3 residues: CASLAGAPGANVLTF. In DNA form, the CDR3 reads TGTGCCAGCCTGGCAGGGGCCCCTGGGGCCAACGTCCTGACTTTC.